Below, 6 T cell receptor beta chains from the same sample are listed, as sequenced in a study of blood T cell repertoires in COVID-19. Assay used: immunoSEQ multiplex PCR; TCRdb lists only in-frame clones, some missing. The sample shows approximately 88,000 clones, 75% to 90% of them seen only once. The sample was peripheral blood. Receptor source: a male donor with acute or convalescent COVID-19.

This clone was detected once. The rearrangement links TRBV2 to TRBJ1-2, with D possibly TRBD1 on 5 matching bases. CDR1 is SNHLY, CDR2 FYNNEI, per germline. The CDR3 sequence is 14 residues long. Trimming took 1 base from V and 2 from J, leaving 8 bases between them. The CDR3 reads CASSEVRENYGYTF. As DNA, the CDR3 is TGTGCCAGCAGTGAAGTCAGGGAAAACTATGGCTACACCTTC. The full variable domain, completed using reference TRBV2 and TRBJ1-2, is EPEVTQTPSHQVTQMGQEVILRCVPISNHLYFYWYRQILGQKVEFLVSFYNNEISEKSEIFDDQFSVERPDGSNFTLKIRSTKLEDSAMYFCASSEVRENYGYTFGSGTRLTVV.

V is TRBV18 and J is TRBJ2-1; D is uncertain. Germline V CDR1 and CDR2: KGHSH, LQKENI. The germline V and J ends were trimmed by 2 bases and 2 bases, with 10 bases remaining between them. This CDR3 has 15 residues. CDR3 bases: TGTGCCAGCTCACCATACTCCTCGGCCTACAATGAGCAGTTCTTC. Encoded protein: CASSPYSSAYNEQFF.

This chain links TRBV11-2 with TRBJ2-6; 7 positions agree with TRBD1. This CDR3 has 15 amino acids. The trim removed 5 bases at V and 2 bases at J, leaving 3 bases unmatched. From germline, CDR1 is SGHAT and CDR2 FQNNGV. The CDR3 bases are TGTGCCAGCAGCCCTACAGGGGCTGGGGCCAACGTCCTGACTTTC. Amino acid sequence: CASSPTGAGANVLTF.

The V call is TRBV27, the J call TRBJ1-6; D not resolved. The CDR3 length is 14 residues. Germline assignment: CDR1 MNHEY and CDR2 SMNVEV (reference sequence). V was trimmed by 7 bases and J by 0 bases, leaving 7 bases between them. For the CDR3, the DNA is TGTGCCAGCAAACAGAGCTCCTATAATTCACCCCTCCACTTT. Its protein product is CASKQSSYNSPLHF.

This clone was detected only once. The V gene is TRBV2, the J gene TRBJ2-7; TRBD1 agrees at 8 bases. V shed 6 bases, J shed 0 bases, and the junction held 7 bases outside the gene matches. The CDR3 is 15 amino acids. Germline CDR1 is SNHLY and CDR2 is FYNNEI. This CDR3 reads CASREDRVSSYEQYF. In nucleotides, the CDR3 is TGTGCCAGCAGGGAGGACAGGGTGAGCTCCTACGAGCAGTACTTC.

The chain recombines TRBV5-4 with TRBJ2-7; D is perhaps TRBD1 (6 bases). This CDR3 is 14 amino acids long. Per the germline V gene, CDR1 is SGHNT and CDR2 is YYREEE (reference sequence). The germline V and J ends were trimmed by 3 bases and 0 bases, with 10 bases remaining between them. The CDR3 reads CASSYGTNSYEQYF. The DNA of the CDR3 is TGTGCCAGCAGCTATGGGACAAACTCCTACGAGCAGTACTTC.